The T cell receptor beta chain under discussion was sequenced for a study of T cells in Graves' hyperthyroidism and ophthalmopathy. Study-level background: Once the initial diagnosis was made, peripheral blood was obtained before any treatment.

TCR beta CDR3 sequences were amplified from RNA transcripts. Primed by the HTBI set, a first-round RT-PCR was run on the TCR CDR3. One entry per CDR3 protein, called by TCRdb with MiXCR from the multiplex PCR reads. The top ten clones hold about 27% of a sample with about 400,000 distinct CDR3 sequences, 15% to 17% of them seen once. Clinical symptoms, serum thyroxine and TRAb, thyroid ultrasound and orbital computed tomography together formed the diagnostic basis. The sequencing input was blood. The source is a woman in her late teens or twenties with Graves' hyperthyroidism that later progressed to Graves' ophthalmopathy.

CDR3 sequence (DNA): TGTGCCAGCACCCCGGGAGGGAGCACAGATACGCAGTATTTT. Amino acid sequence: CASTPGGSTDTQYF. The V and J genes are TRBV6-1 and TRBJ2-3, with 8 bases matching TRBD2. Germline loops: CDR1 MNHNS, CDR2 SASEGT. J gave up 0 bases and V 7 bases, and 3 bases lay outside the gene matches. The CDR3 contains 14 residues.